One sample yielded the 26 T cell receptor beta chains listed below, sequenced in a study of shared clonotypes between healthy human individuals. CD45RO-negative CD8 cells positively selected for CCR7 made up the naive population, which excluded terminally differentiated effector memory CD45RA+ cells. Sequencing used immunoSEQ multiplex PCR; TCRdb keeps in-frame clones, though not all of them. The sample lists about 1,800,000 clones, less than 95% occurring once. Sequencing was carried out using naive CD8+ T cells sorted from blood. All receptors derive from a man younger than 35 in good health.

Notes on this clone: This sample includes further DNA sequences coding for the same CDR3. The chain couples TRBV2 to TRBJ1-6, with 9 bases identical to TRBD1. CDR1 SNHLY and CDR2 FYNNEI come from the germline V gene. The CDR3 extends over 14 amino acids. J gave up 6 bases and V 6 bases, and 3 bases lay outside the gene matches. CDR3 sequence reads: CASSPGQGNSPLHF. The CDR3 nucleotides are TGTGCCAGCAGCCCGGGACAGGGTAATTCACCCCTCCACTTT.

The chain joins TRBV28 to TRBJ2-7; 8 nucleotides line up with TRBD1. The CDR3 extends over 15 amino acids. CDR1 and CDR2 (germline): MDHEN, SYDVKM. V shed 3 bases and J 1 base; nucleotides not matched to a gene: 5. The DNA for the CDR3 is TGTGCCAGCAGTTTGGGCAGGGGGCTGTCCTACGAGCAGTACTTC. It is translated as CASSLGRGLSYEQYF.

V is TRBV10-3 and J is TRBJ1-4; D unresolved. The CDR3 is 16 residues long. Germline V gene data show CDR1 as ENHRY and CDR2 as SYGVKD. The V and J ends lost 0 bases and 0 bases respectively, with 8 bases between them. Here the CDR3 DNA reads TGTGCCATCAGTGAGTCGGCCGCTGCAACTAATGAAAAACTGTTTTTT. Residues: CAISESAAATNEKLFF.

The V gene is TRBV11-2, the J gene TRBJ2-4; D gene uncertain. In germline, CDR1 is SGHAT, CDR2 FQNNGV. The ends were cut back, 5 bases at V and 0 bases at J, with 17 bases in the middle. CDR3 length: 17 residues. The CDR3 DNA is TGTGCCAGCAGCCCCGCTGGTTCGAAGCTAGCCAAAAACATTCAGTACTTC. Its protein product is CASSPAGSKLAKNIQYF.

This clone came up once. V gene TRBV15 combines with J gene TRBJ1-1, with D possibly matching TRBD1 (6 bases). CDR3 size: 13 residues. Germline V gene data show CDR1 as LNHNV and CDR2 as YYDKDF (reference sequence). The germline V and J ends were trimmed by 3 bases and 12 bases, with 17 bases remaining between them. The CDR3 loop reads CATSSPGGAKTFF. The DNA of the CDR3 is TGTGCCACCAGCAGCCCCGGGGGGGCTAAGACTTTCTTT.

This chain uses TRBV19 with TRBJ2-7; TRBD1 agrees at 8 bases. CDR1 and CDR2 from the germline V gene are LNHDA and SQIVND (reference sequence). With V trimmed by 6 bases and J by 6 bases, 13 bases remained unmatched. CDR3 size: 15 residues. Here the CDR3 reads CASRSGGQGYPEQYF. In DNA form, the CDR3 reads TGTGCCAGTAGGTCCGGAGGACAGGGATATCCCGAGCAGTACTTC.

This chain's CDR3 is CASRNYRNTEAFF. The DNA for the CDR3 is TGTGCCAGCAGAAACTATAGGAACACTGAAGCTTTCTTT. V is TRBV6-5 and J is TRBJ1-1; no reliable D call. The CDR3 extends over 13 amino acids. The V gene lost 6 bases and the J gene lost 1 base, with 9 bases spanning the gap. The germline gives CDR1 MNHEY, CDR2 SVGAGI.

This clone was counted a single time. This rearrangement joins TRBV23-1 to TRBJ1-1; 8 bases are shared with TRBD1. TRBV23-1 is an open reading frame whose function is uncertain. The V segment lost 2 bases and the J segment 5 bases; nucleotides outside the gene matches: 13. The CDR3 contains 17 residues. Here the CDR3 reads CASSQSNQGARGTEAFF. CDR3 bases: TGCGCCAGCAGTCAAAGCAATCAGGGGGCGCGGGGTACTGAAGCTTTCTTT.

V and J are TRBV19 and TRBJ1-1; D gene ambiguous. The ends were cut back, 3 bases at V and 1 base at J, with 9 bases in the middle. The CDR3 is made up of 14 amino acids. Germline CDR1 reads LNHDA; CDR2 reads SQIVND (reference sequence). CDR3 coding DNA: TGTGCCAGTAGTATTGGGGTTACGAACACTGAAGCTTTCTTT. It specifies CASSIGVTNTEAFF.

The chain links TRBV15 to TRBJ2-2, with 9 bases aligning to TRBD1. V was pared by 5 bases and J by 5 bases, with 3 bases of the junction left unmatched. The CDR3 has 14 residues. Germline assignment: CDR1 LNHNV and CDR2 YYDKDF (reference sequence). This CDR3 is CATSGTGLTGELFF. DNA of the CDR3: TGTGCCACCAGCGGGACAGGGTTGACCGGGGAGCTGTTTTTT.

The chain recombines TRBV28 with TRBJ2-3; 7 nucleotides agree with TRBD1. In germline, CDR1 is MDHEN, CDR2 SYDVKM. Germline trimming cut 6 bases from V and 3 bases from J; bases unmatched to any gene: 18. The length of the CDR3 is 18 residues. The CDR3 DNA reads TGTGCCAGCAGCTCGATAATGGAGAACAGGGGCGGAACAGATACGCAGTATTTT. This encodes CASSSIMENRGGTDTQYF.

The CDR3 spells CASSPGQGIIRGQFF. The CDR3 bases are TGTGCCAGCTCACCCGGACAGGGAATAATACGGGGGCAGTTCTTC. The V and J genes are TRBV18 and TRBJ2-1; TRBD1 matches 8 bases. V was pared by 3 bases and J by 12 bases, with 13 bases of the junction left unmatched. Germline V gene sequence: CDR1 KGHSH, CDR2 LQKENI. CDR3 length: 15 residues.

This chain uses TRBV5-6 with TRBJ2-2, with 9 bases lining up with TRBD1. The CDR3 contains 15 residues. With 5 bases clipped from V and 6 bases from J, the junction kept 8 bases outside the gene matches. Looked up from germline, CDR1 is SGHDT and CDR2 is YYEEEE. In DNA form, the CDR3 reads TGTGCCAGCAGATCACAGGGGGCCCCTCCCGGGGAGCTGTTTTTT. It codes for CASRSQGAPPGELFF.

The chain is built from TRBV5-4 and TRBJ2-7, with TRBD1 matching over 9 bases. V was clipped by 6 bases and J by 2 bases; unmatched bases: 9. The CDR3 spans 15 residues. Germline assignment: CDR1 SGHNT and CDR2 YYREEE (reference sequence). In DNA form, the CDR3 reads TGTGCCAGCACTCCCTCGGGACAGGGCCCCTACGAGCAGTACTTC. This encodes CASTPSGQGPYEQYF.

There are a few counts of this clone. This sample includes further DNA sequences coding for the same CDR3. This chain joins TRBV5-4 and TRBJ2-7; no clear D gene. From germline, CDR1 is SGHNT and CDR2 YYREEE (reference sequence). The CDR3 loop spans 13 amino acids. Trimming took 0 bases from V and 0 from J, leaving 4 bases between them. In DNA, the CDR3 is TGTGCCAGCAGCTTGGACAACTCCTACGAGCAGTACTTC. Protein sequence: CASSLDNSYEQYF.

The chain carries TRBV6-5 and TRBJ1-1, with D perhaps matching TRBD1 (6 bases). Per the germline V gene, CDR1 is MNHEY and CDR2 is SVGAGI. The CDR3 consists of 16 residues. Trimming shortened V by 2 bases and J by 1 base, and 14 bases separated the two germline ends. CDR3 region: CASSYDPGHTNTEAFF. DNA of the CDR3: TGTGCCAGCAGTTACGACCCGGGACACACGAACACTGAAGCTTTCTTT.

In regard to this clone: Other DNA sequences in the same sample also yield this CDR3. The chain combines TRBV9 with TRBJ2-7; 10 positions match TRBD2. The CDR3 sequence is 14 residues long. Germline CDR1 and CDR2: SGDLS and YYNGEE. V lost 4 bases and J lost 2; bases outside the gene matches: 3. CDR3 DNA: TGTGCCAGCAGCTTGACTAGCGGGCCCTACGAGCAGTACTTC. It yields the protein CASSLTSGPYEQYF.

The chain links TRBV5-8 to TRBJ2-7, with 9 bases lining up with TRBD2. This CDR3 spans 15 amino acids. The trim removed 4 bases at V and 7 bases at J, leaving 12 bases unmatched. The V gene's germline CDR1 is SGHTS and CDR2 YDEGEE. The CDR3 loop reads CASSVSGSGGKEQYF. Here the CDR3 DNA reads TGTGCCAGCAGCGTTAGCGGGAGCGGAGGGAAGGAGCAGTACTTC. Together with reference TRBV5-8 and TRBJ2-7, the CDR3 gives the full variable domain: EAGVTQSPTHLIKTRGQQATLRCSPISGHTSVYWYQQALGLGLQFLLWYDEGEERNRGNFPPRFSGRQFPNYSSELNVNALELEDSALYLCASSVSGSGGKEQYFGPGTRLTVT.

The chain has TRBV6-5 and TRBJ2-1; 8 nucleotides align to TRBD2. The germline CDR1 and CDR2 sequences are MNHEY and SVGAGI. This CDR3 has 13 residues. The J segment lost 9 bases and the V segment lost 5 bases, leaving 6 bases of the junction unmatched. The CDR3 here is CASSLSLAAEQFF. Written as DNA, the CDR3 is TGTGCCAGCAGTCTCTCACTAGCGGCTGAGCAGTTCTTC.

The rearrangement links TRBV6-5 to TRBJ2-7; 9 bases agree with TRBD2. The CDR3 is 15 residues long. CDR1 and CDR2 from the germline V gene are MNHEY and SVGAGI. V lost 5 bases, J lost 4 bases, and 9 bases stayed unmatched. This chain's CDR3 is CASSISGGTPYEQYF. The CDR3 bases are TGTGCCAGCAGTATCAGCGGGGGGACTCCGTACGAGCAGTACTTC.

V usage is TRBV5-6 and J usage is TRBJ1-1, with no clear D. The CDR3 totals 13 residues. V lost 5 bases to trimming and J lost 6 bases, with 14 bases between them. Looked up from germline, CDR1 is SGHDT and CDR2 is YYEEEE. The CDR3 is CASRGRIASEAFF. CDR3 in DNA: TGTGCCAGCAGGGGCAGGATAGCGTCTGAAGCTTTCTTT.

V usage is TRBV11-2 and J usage is TRBJ2-1, with TRBD2 identical over 12 bases. The CDR3 runs to 18 residues. CDR1 is SGHAT, CDR2 FQNNGV, per germline. The junction had 13 bases not matched to a gene; V was cut back by 5 bases and J by 5 bases. The chain's CDR3 is CASSRTGRLAGEDNEQFF. Here the CDR3 DNA reads TGTGCCAGCAGCCGGACGGGGCGACTAGCGGGAGAGGACAATGAGCAGTTCTTC.

The J gene is TRBJ1-1, the V gene TRBV5-1; D perhaps matches TRBD1 (6 bases). Per germline, CDR1 SGHRS and CDR2 YFSETQ. The germline V and J ends were trimmed by 3 bases and 1 base, with 10 bases remaining between them. CDR3 length equals 14 residues. DNA of the CDR3: TGCGCCAGCAGCTCTTCACAGGGGAACACTGAAGCTTTCTTT. This encodes CASSSSQGNTEAFF.

The chain recombines TRBV28 with TRBJ1-5; D is possibly TRBD1 (5 bases). This CDR3 region has 14 residues. Trimming pared 4 bases from V and 5 bases from J, leaving 12 bases between. CDR1 is MDHEN and CDR2 is SYDVKM in the germline V gene. For the CDR3, the DNA is TGTGCCAGCAGTTGGGCGGTAGGGGATCAGCCCCAGCATTTT. Protein product: CASSWAVGDQPQHF.

The chain joins TRBV29-1 to TRBJ1-2; D unclear. The V end was cut by 0 bases, the J end by 4 bases, with 15 bases between. The CDR3 contains 15 residues. The germline gives CDR1 SQVTM, CDR2 ANQGSEA. The CDR3 reads CSVEEWAQQGYGYTF. Written as DNA, the CDR3 is TGCAGCGTTGAAGAATGGGCCCAACAAGGCTATGGCTACACCTTC.

This chain connects TRBV28 to TRBJ1-2; a possible D gene is TRBD1 (6 bases). Germline values: CDR1 MDHEN, CDR2 SYDVKM. CDR3 length equals 15 residues. V lost 6 bases, J lost 2 bases, and 16 bases lay in between. CDR3 residues: CASSQTGNRNYGYTF. As DNA, the CDR3 is TGTGCCAGCAGCCAAACAGGGAATCGGAACTATGGCTACACCTTC.